The 3 T cell receptor beta chains given below trace back to one sample, sequenced in a study of blood T cell repertoires in COVID-19. Only in-frame clones appear in the TCRdb table, and some are missing; sequencing was by immunoSEQ multiplex PCR. The sample includes some 400,000 clones, around 91% of them seen just once. Sequenced input: PBMCs or T cells enriched from blood (not recorded which). The source is a man under 40 who had recovered from COVID-19.

The chain has TRBV5-4 and TRBJ2-7; D not certain. The ends were cut back, 2 bases at V and 3 bases at J, with 12 bases in the middle. Germline values: CDR1 SGHNT, CDR2 YYREEE (reference sequence). This CDR3 contains 14 residues. CDR3 residues: CASSLNTYSYEQYF. The DNA of the CDR3 is TGTGCCAGCAGCTTAAACACATACAGCTACGAGCAGTACTTC.

The chain couples TRBV19 to TRBJ2-3; TRBD2 matches 14 bases. Germline V gives CDR1 LNHDA, CDR2 SQIVND (reference sequence). This CDR3 region has 15 residues. V lost 6 bases to trimming and J lost 5 bases; unmatched junction nucleotides: 4. This CDR3 reads CASSGLAGGVDTQYF. The CDR3 DNA is TGTGCCAGTAGCGGACTAGCGGGAGGAGTAGATACGCAGTATTTT.

The chain couples TRBV7-9 to TRBJ2-2; perhaps TRBD1 as D (5 bases). The germline V gene has CDR1 SEHNR and CDR2 FQNEAQ (reference sequence). V lost 6 bases, J lost 6 bases, and 17 bases lay in between. This CDR3 contains 15 residues. The CDR3 sequence: CASRNRAQAAGELFF. As DNA, the CDR3 is TGTGCCAGCAGAAACCGGGCACAGGCGGCCGGGGAGCTGTTTTTT. The full variable domain, in which reference TRBV7-9 and TRBJ2-2 provide the parts outside the CDR3, is DTGVSQNPRHKITKRGQNVTFRCDPISEHNRLYWYRQTLGQGPEFLTYFQNEAQLEKSRLLSDRFSAERPKGSFSTLEIQRTEQGDSAMYLCASRNRAQAAGELFFGEGSRLTVL.